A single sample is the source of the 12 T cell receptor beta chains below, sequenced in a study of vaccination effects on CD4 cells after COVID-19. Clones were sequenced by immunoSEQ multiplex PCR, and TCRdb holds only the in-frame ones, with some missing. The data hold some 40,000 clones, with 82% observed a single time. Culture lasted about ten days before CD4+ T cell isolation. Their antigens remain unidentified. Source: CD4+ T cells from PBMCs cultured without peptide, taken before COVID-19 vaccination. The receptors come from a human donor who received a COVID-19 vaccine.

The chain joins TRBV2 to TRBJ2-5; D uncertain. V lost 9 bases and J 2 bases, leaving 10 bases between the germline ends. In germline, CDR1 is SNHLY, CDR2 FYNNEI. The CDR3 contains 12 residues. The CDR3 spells CASGSGQETQYF. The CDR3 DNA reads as TGTGCCAGTGGGTCAGGACAAGAGACCCAGTACTTC.

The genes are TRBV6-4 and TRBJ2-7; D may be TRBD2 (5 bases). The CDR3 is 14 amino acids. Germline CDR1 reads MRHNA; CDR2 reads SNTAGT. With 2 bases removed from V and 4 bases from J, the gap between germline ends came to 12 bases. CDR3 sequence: CASSDPGLLYEQYV. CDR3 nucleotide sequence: TGTGCCAGCAGTGACCCCGGACTGTTATACGAGCAGTACGTC.

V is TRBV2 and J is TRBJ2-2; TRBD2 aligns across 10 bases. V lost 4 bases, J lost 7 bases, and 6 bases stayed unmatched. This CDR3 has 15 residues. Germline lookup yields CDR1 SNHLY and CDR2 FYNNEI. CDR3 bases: TGTGCCAGCAGTGTCAAGCGGGGGGGCATCGGGGAGCTGTTTTTT. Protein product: CASSVKRGGIGELFF.

The CDR3 DNA reads TGTGCCAGCTCACCCCGGGACAGGGGGAGAGAGACCCAGTACTTC. Translation: CASSPRDRGRETQYF. The rearrangement joins TRBV18 to TRBJ2-5, with 11 bases fitting TRBD1. The V gene end was trimmed by 3 bases and the J gene end by 4 bases; junction bases not matched to a gene: 4. Looked up from germline, CDR1 is KGHSH and CDR2 is LQKENI. CDR3 size: 15 residues. The variable domain in full, completed from reference TRBV18 and TRBJ2-5, reads NAGVMQNPRHLVRRRGQEARLRCSPMKGHSHVYWYRQLPEEGLKFMVYLQKENIIDESGMPKERFSAEFPKEGPSILRIQQVVRGDSAAYFCASSPRDRGRETQYFGPGTRLLVL.

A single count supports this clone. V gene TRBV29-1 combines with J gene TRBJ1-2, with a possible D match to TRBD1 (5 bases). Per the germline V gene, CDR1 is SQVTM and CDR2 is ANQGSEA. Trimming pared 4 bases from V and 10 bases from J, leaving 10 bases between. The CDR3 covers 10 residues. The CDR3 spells CSVGDLPYTF. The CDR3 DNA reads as TGCAGCGTTGGGGACCTTCCCTACACCTTC.

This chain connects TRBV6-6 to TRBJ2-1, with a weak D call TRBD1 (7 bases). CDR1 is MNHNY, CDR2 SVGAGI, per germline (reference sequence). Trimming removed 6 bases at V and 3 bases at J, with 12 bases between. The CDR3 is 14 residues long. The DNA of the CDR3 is TGTGCCAGCAGGGAGGGGGCAATCTACAATGAGCAGTTCTTC. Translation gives CASREGAIYNEQFF.

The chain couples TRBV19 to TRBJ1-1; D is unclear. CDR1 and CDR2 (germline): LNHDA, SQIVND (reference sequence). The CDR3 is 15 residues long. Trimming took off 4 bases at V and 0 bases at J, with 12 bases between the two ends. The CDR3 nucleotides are TGTGCCAGTAGTACCCGGGGAAACATGAACACTGAAGCTTTCTTT. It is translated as CASSTRGNMNTEAFF.

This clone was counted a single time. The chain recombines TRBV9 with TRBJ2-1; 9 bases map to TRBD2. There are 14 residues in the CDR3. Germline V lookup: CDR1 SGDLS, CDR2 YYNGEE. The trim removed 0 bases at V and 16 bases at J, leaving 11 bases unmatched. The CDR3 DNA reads TGTGCCAGCAGCGTAGCAAGGCGGGGGGGCCTCGAATTCTTC. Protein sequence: CASSVARRGGLEFF.

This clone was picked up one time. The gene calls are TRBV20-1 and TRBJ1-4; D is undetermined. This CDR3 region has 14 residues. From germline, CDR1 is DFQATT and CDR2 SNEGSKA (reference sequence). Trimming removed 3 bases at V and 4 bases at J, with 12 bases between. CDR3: CSASVSGLNEKLFF. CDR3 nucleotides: TGCAGTGCTAGTGTCTCGGGCCTTAATGAAAAACTGTTTTTT.

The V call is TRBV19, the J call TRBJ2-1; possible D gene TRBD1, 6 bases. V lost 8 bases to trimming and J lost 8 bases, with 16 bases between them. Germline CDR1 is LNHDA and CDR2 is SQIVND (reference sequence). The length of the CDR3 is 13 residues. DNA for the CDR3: TGTGCCAGTGGTGAACAGGGTCTCGATGAGCAGTTCTTC. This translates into CASGEQGLDEQFF.

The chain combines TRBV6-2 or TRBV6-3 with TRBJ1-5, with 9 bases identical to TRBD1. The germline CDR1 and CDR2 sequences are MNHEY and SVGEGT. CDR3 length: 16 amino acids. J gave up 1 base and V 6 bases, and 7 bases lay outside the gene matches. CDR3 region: CASSLTGGASNQPQHF. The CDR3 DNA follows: TGTGCCAGCAGCTTAACAGGGGGCGCGAGCAATCAGCCCCAGCATTTT.

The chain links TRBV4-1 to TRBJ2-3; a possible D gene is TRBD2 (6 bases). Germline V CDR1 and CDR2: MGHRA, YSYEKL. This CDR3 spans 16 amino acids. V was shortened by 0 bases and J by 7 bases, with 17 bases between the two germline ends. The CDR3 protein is CASSQDRLAPYYTQYF. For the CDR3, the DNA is TGCGCCAGCAGCCAAGATCGGCTAGCGCCATATTATACGCAGTATTTT.